This T cell receptor (beta chain) was identified in a study of T-cell reconstitution after alpha-beta-depleted transplantation in children. This clonotype was picked up a small number of times. TCRbeta library preparation incorporated unique molecular identifiers. TCRdb reprocessed the PCR reads with MiXCR, giving one entry per CDR3 protein. This sample has about 610,000 distinct CDR3 sequences, with 8% to 11% found just once. This sequence was found in a human donor who donated a stem cell graft to a child with acute myeloid leukemia. The sequencing used PBMCs from the stem cell graft donor, collected from the stem cell graft.

This chain's CDR3 is CASSYAGTGYHEQYF. In nucleotides, the CDR3 is TGTGCCAGCAGTTACGCGGGAACAGGTTACCACGAGCAGTACTTC. This chain joins TRBV6-5 and TRBJ2-7; maybe TRBD2 (6 bases). This CDR3 is built from 15 residues. Trimming removed 2 bases from V and 5 bases from J, with 16 bases in between. Per the germline V gene, CDR1 is MNHEY and CDR2 is SVGAGI.